This TCR beta chain came from a study of T cells in Graves' hyperthyroidism and ophthalmopathy. In the study overall: Staff took peripheral blood when the initial diagnosis was made, before any treatment began.

TCR beta CDR3 regions were amplified from RNA. HTBI primers were employed in a first-round RT-PCR of the TCR CDR3. Using its own MiXCR run on the multiplex PCR reads, TCRdb lists one record per CDR3 protein. In the table there are roughly 100,000 distinct CDR3 sequences, roughly 44% of which are singletons. V was shortened by 4 bases and J by 2 bases, with 10 bases between the two germline ends. CDR1 and CDR2 from the germline V gene are WNHNN and SYGVQD (reference sequence). This CDR3 is built from 14 residues. Stable hyperthyroidism: no ophthalmopathy progression over 18 months of follow-up. This chain uses TRBV10-1 with TRBJ2-3; D unclear. The sample taken for sequencing was blood. The clonotype comes from a middle-aged man with Graves' hyperthyroidism. DNA for the CDR3: TGCGCCAGCAGTGGAGCCGATTTCACAGATACGCAGTATTTT. Protein product: CASSGADFTDTQYF.